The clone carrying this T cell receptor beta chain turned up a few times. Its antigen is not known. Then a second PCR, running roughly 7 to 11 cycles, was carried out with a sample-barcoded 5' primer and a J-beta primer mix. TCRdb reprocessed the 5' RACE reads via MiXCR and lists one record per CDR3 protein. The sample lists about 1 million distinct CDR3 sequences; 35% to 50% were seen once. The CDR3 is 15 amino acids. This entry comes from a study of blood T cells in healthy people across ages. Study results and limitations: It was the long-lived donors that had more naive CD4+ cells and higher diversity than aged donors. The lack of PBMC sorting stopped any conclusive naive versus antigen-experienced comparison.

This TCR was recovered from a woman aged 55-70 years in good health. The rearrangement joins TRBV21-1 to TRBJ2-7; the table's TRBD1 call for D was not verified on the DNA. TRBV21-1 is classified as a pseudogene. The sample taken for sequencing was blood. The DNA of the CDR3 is TGTGCCAGCACCGGGGAACACCGGGACAGCTACGAGCAGTACTTC. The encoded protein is CASTGEHRDSYEQYF.